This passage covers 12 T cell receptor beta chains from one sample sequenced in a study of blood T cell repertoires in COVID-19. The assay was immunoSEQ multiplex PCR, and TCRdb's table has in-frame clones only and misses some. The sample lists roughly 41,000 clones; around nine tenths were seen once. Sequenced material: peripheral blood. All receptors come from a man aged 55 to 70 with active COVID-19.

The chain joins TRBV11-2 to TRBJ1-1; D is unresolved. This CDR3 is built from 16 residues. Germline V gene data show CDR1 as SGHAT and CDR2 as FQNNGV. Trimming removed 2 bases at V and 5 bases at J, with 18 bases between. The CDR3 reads CASSLYEGPRGTEAFF. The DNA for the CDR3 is TGTGCCAGCAGCTTATACGAAGGCCCCCGAGGTACTGAAGCTTTCTTT.

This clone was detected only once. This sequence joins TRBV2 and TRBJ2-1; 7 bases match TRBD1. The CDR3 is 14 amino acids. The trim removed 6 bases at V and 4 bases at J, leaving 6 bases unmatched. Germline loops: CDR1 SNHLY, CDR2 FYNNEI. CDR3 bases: TGTGCCAGCAGCCCGGGACAGAGTTACAATGAGCAGTTCTTC. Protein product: CASSPGQSYNEQFF. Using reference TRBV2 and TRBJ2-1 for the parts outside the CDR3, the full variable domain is EPEVTQTPSHQVTQMGQEVILRCVPISNHLYFYWYRQILGQKVEFLVSFYNNEISEKSEIFDDQFSVERPDGSNFTLKIRSTKLEDSAMYFCASSPGQSYNEQFFGPGTRLTVL.

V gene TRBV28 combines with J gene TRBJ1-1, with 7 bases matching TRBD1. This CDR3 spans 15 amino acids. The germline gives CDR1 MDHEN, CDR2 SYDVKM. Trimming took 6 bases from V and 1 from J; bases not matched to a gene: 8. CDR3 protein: CASSRGTASNTEAFF. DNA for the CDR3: TGTGCCAGCAGCCGAGGGACAGCTTCGAACACTGAAGCTTTCTTT.

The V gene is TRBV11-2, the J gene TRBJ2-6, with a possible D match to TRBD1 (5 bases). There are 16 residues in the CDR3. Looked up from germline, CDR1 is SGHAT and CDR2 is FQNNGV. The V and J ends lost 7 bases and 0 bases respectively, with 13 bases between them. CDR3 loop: CASNLDRASGANVLTF. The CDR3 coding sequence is TGTGCCAGCAACCTCGACAGAGCCTCTGGGGCCAACGTCCTGACTTTC. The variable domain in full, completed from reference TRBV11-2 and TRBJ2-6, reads EAGVAQSPRYKIIEKRQSVAFWCNPISGHATLYWYQQILGQGPKLLIQFQNNGVVDDSQLPKDRFSAERLKGVDSTLKIQPAKLEDSAVYLCASNLDRASGANVLTFGAGSRLTVL.

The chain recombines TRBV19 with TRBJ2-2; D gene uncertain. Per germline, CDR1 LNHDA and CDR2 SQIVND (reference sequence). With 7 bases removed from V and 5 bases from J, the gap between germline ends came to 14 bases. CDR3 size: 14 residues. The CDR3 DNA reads TGTGCCAGTACTACCGCGGTATCGACCGGGGAGCTGTTTTTT. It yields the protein CASTTAVSTGELFF.

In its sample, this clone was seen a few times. Here the CDR3 DNA reads TGTGCCAGCAGCGCGGGACAGGGGCGATTTTTGGACACTGAAGCTTTCTTT. Its protein is CASSAGQGRFLDTEAFF. The chain combines TRBV7-2 with TRBJ1-1; 10 nucleotides line up with TRBD1. Trimming removed 5 bases from V and 3 bases from J; junction bases left unmatched: 12. Germline V CDR1 and CDR2: SGHTA, FQGNSA. The CDR3 sequence is 17 residues long.

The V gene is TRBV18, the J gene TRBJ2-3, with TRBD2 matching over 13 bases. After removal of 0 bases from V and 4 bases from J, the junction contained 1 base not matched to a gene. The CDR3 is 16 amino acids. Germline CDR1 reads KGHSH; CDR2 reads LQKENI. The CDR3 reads CASSPPLAGGADTQYF. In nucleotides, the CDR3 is TGTGCCAGCTCACCACCACTAGCGGGAGGGGCAGATACGCAGTATTTT.

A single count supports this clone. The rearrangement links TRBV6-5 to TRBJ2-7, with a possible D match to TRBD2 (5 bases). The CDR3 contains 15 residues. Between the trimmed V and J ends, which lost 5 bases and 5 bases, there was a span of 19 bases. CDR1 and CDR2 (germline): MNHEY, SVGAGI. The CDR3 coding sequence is TGTGCCAGCAGTCCCATGGCGGGTACCCAAGACGAGCAGTACTTC. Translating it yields CASSPMAGTQDEQYF.

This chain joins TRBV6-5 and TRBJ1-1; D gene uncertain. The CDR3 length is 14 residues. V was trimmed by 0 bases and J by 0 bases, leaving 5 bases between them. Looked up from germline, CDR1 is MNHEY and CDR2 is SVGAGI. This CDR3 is CASSYSEMNTEAFF. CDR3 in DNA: TGTGCCAGCAGTTACTCAGAGATGAACACTGAAGCTTTCTTT.

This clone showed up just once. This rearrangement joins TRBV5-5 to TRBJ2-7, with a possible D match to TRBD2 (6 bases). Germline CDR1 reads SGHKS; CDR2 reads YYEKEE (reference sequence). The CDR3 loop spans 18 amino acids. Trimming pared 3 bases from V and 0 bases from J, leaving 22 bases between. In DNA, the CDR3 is TGTGCCAGCAGCTCCCCCATCGGATCGGGAGCGAGCTCCTACGAGCAGTACTTC. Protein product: CASSSPIGSGASSYEQYF.

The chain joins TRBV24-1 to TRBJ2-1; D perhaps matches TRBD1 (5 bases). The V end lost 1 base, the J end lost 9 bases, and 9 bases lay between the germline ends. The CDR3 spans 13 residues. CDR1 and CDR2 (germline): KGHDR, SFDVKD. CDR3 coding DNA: TGTGCCACCAGTGATTTTCCAGGGTTTGAGCAGTTCTTC. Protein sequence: CATSDFPGFEQFF.

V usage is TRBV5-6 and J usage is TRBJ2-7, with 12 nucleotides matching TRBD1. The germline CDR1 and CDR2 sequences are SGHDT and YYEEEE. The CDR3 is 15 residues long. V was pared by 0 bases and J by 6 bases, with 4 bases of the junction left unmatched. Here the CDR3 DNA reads TGTGCCAGCAGCTTGGTGGGACAGGGGGCCCTCGAGCAGTACTTC. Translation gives CASSLVGQGALEQYF.